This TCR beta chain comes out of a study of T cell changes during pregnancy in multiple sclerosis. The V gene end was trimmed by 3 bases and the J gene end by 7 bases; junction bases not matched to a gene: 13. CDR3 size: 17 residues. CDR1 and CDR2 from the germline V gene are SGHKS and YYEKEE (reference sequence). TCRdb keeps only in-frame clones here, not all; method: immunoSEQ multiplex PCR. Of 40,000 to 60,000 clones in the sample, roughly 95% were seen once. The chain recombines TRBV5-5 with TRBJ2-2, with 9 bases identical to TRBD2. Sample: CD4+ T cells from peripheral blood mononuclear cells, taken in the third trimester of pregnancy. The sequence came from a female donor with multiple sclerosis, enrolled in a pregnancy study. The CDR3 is CASSSRAGGPGGGELFF. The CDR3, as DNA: TGTGCCAGCAGCTCGAGGGCGGGGGGGCCTGGTGGCGGGGAGCTGTTTTTT.